This T cell receptor beta chain originates from a study of blood T cell repertoires in COVID-19. Study summary: Sites across the United States, Italy and Spain contributed samples from acute and convalescent COVID-19.

Profiled with immunoSEQ multiplex PCR; TCRdb holds only in-frame clones, not every one. The data hold fewer than 250,000 clones, with just over 85% observed a single time. CDR3 length: 14 residues. J was trimmed by 4 bases and V by 5 bases; bases with no gene match: 4. Germline-derived CDR1 and CDR2 are MDHEN and SYDVKM. Those enrolled, adults aged roughly 18 to 100 years, came from about two dozen US areas. Assignment of participants to cohorts was predicated upon participant-reported clinical history. This chain uses TRBV28 with TRBJ2-1; the match to TRBD1 covers 8 bases. The receptor was isolated from a woman aged 35 to 49 with acute COVID-19. The specimen sequenced was PBMCs or T cells enriched from blood (not recorded which). The CDR3 here is CASSPRTGYNEQFF. CDR3 DNA sequence: TGTGCCAGCAGTCCTCGGACAGGGTACAATGAGCAGTTCTTC.